The source of this T cell receptor (beta chain) is a study of T-cell reconstitution after alpha-beta-depleted transplantation in children. Study-level points and caveats: Newly produced T cells mostly provided counts and TCRbeta diversity after one year, as hyperexpanded clones declined.

Preparing the TCRbeta library involved the use of unique molecular identifiers. TCRdb passed the PCR reads through MiXCR, listing each CDR3 protein once. This table holds about 440,000 distinct CDR3 sequences, roughly 44% found once. This clonotype was seen at least ten times. Its antigen remains unidentified. This receptor was obtained from a girl aged 2 to 9 with aplastic anemia, due to receive a stem cell transplant. The specimen comprised PBMCs, sampled before TCRalphabeta/CD19-depleted stem cell transplant.

Here the CDR3 DNA reads TGTGCCAGCAGGACAGATCATTATGAAAAACTGTTTTTT. It encodes CASRTDHYEKLFF. V usage is TRBV12-3 or TRBV12-4 and J usage is TRBJ1-4, with D tentatively TRBD1 (5 bases). The CDR3 contains 13 residues. V lost 6 bases and J lost 6, with 11 bases in between.